This is a list of T cell receptor beta chains from one sample in a study of cytomegalovirus exposure and HLA in healthy donors. Libraries were prepared by immunoSEQ multiplex PCR; TCRdb keeps only in-frame clonotypes and omits some of them. Of 200,000 to 250,000 clones listed, about 77% are singletons. Input material: PBMCs. All receptors derive from a woman younger than 45 in good health and CMV-seronegative. Each CDR3 is given with its conserved first and last residue. Each record gives: J gene, V gene, D gene, clone size, CDR3 DNA, CDR3 protein. A D gene is named only where the DNA matches it firmly. Clone size appears in some rows only: once, few, many, or a class for an expanded clone.

TRBJ2-1,TRBV25-1,TRBD2,few,TGTGCCAGCAGCCCCACCGGGACTAGCGGGAACTATGAGCAGTTCTTC,CASSPTGTSGNYEQFF
TRBJ2-4,TRBV14,TRBD2,NA,TGTGCCAGCAGCCGGGGGGGGGTCAAAAACATTCAGTACTTC,CASSRGGVKNIQYF
TRBJ2-5,TRBV5-4,NA,NA,TGTGCCAGCAGCTTGTACCGTTCAACACAAGAGACCCAGTACTTC,CASSLYRSTQETQYF
TRBJ1-5,TRBV9,TRBD1,NA,TGTGCCAGCAGCCGGGACAGAAAGGAGGGAGGCCGAAACACAGCTAGCAATCAGCCCCAGCATTTT,CASSRDRKEGGRNTASNQPQHF
TRBJ1-1,TRBV30,TRBD1,few,TGTGCCTGGAACCCGGACAGGGTGTTGTCTGAAGCTTTCTTT,CAWNPDRVLSEAFF
TRBJ1-1,TRBV7-9,TRBD1,NA,TGTGCCAGCAGCTCTTCTTCGACAGGGCCGAACACTGAAGCTTTCTTT,CASSSSSTGPNTEAFF
TRBJ1-1,TRBV29-1,TRBD1,NA,TGCAGCGTTGAAGATGAACAGGGGACGGGAGCTTTCTTT,CSVEDEQGTGAFF
TRBJ2-1,TRBV27,TRBD1,NA,TGTGCCAGCAGACCGACAGGGGGACGGGATGAGCAGTTCTTC,CASRPTGGRDEQFF
TRBJ2-7,TRBV19,NA,NA,TGTGCCAGTAGTCGGGAACTAGGCGGGGTGTTCTACGAGCAGTACTTC,CASSRELGGVFYEQYF
TRBJ2-7,TRBV5-1,TRBD1,NA,TGCGCCAGCAGTTTAGGGGGGACAGGCGACTCCTACGAGCAGTACTTC,CASSLGGTGDSYEQYF
TRBJ1-1,TRBV19,NA,few,TGTGCCAGTAGTATAGATCCCAGCGATGAAGCTTTCTTT,CASSIDPSDEAFF
TRBJ2-2,TRBV11-3,TRBD1,NA,TGTGCCAGCAGCCGAGACAGGGGGAACACCGGGGAGCTGTTTTTT,CASSRDRGNTGELFF
TRBJ1-4,TRBV4-1,TRBD1,NA,TGCGCCAGCAGCCAAGGAAGGACAGGGACTAATGAAAAACTGTTTTTT,CASSQGRTGTNEKLFF
TRBJ1-1,TRBV5-1,TRBD1,NA,TGCGCCAGCAGCCAGAGGGGGGACAGGGAAGCTTTCTTT,CASSQRGDREAFF
TRBJ2-1,TRBV7-6,NA,NA,TGTGCCAGCAGCTTAGTTCCCCTCGTTTTGGCTAGTGAAGTAGGTGAGCAGTTCTTC,CASSLVPLVLASEVGEQFF
TRBJ1-1,TRBV15,NA,NA,TGTGCCACCAGCAGTGACGGGACACCTTACACTGAGGCTTTCTTT,CATSSDGTPYTEAFF
TRBJ1-1,TRBV19,TRBD1,once,TGTGCCAGTAGTTCAGACAGGGGGCGCGGGTCTTTCTTT,CASSSDRGRGSFF